This T cell receptor (beta chain) was obtained from a study of blood T cells in healthy people across ages. The donors, all healthy, were Caucasians living in Russia, aged about 6 to 90. Each donor gave 9.5 to 10 milliliters of peripheral blood. A minimum of 5 micrograms of total RNA was extracted per sample. The authors ran a second PCR of about 7 to 11 cycles using a sample-barcoded 5' primer and a J-beta primer mix. TCRdb reprocessed the 5' RACE reads via MiXCR and lists one record per CDR3 protein. The data show around 1,100,000 distinct CDR3 sequences, roughly two fifths seen once. Study observations and caveats: A roughly linear age-dependent decrease characterized TCR beta diversity per million T cells.

On this clonotype: No antigen is known for it.

Per the germline V gene, CDR1 is SEHNR and CDR2 is FQNEAQ (reference sequence). The V gene lost 5 bases and the J gene lost 7 bases, with 21 bases spanning the gap. The CDR3 length is 16 residues. Sequencing input: blood. J is TRBJ2-1 and V is TRBV7-9; TRBD1 is a possible D gene (8 bases). The receptor comes from a man younger than 30 in good health. CDR3 region: CASSPDYRGGWNEQFF. As DNA, the CDR3 is TGTGCCAGCAGCCCCGATTACAGGGGGGGTTGGAATGAGCAGTTCTTC.